This T cell receptor beta chain emerged from a study of CD8 T cells in ankylosing spondylitis. General study points: Seemingly characteristic of ankylosing spondylitis blood was a TCR beta motif consisting of under 10 highly homologous variants. In reactive arthritis synovial fluid and blood, some motif variants had been reported before.

V was clipped by 6 bases and J by 7 bases; unmatched bases: 25. The CDR3 is 22 residues long. Per the germline V gene, CDR1 is MNHEY and CDR2 is SVGEGT. MiXCR, run by TCRdb on the 5' RACE reads, gives a single entry per CDR3 protein. The sample has around 94,000 distinct CDR3 sequences; just under 9% are singletons. The table lists this clonotype with a few counts. No antigen is known for it. The chain recombines TRBV6-2 or TRBV6-3 with TRBJ2-1, with 15 positions matching TRBD2. The clonotype originates from a male donor with ankylosing spondylitis. Sequenced: blood, either unsorted or a sorted T cell fraction (not recorded which). CDR3 in amino acids: CASRVLFGGLEGLAGGRNEQFF. The DNA of the CDR3 is TGTGCCAGCAGAGTCCTTTTTGGGGGATTAGAGGGACTAGCGGGAGGAAGAAATGAGCAGTTCTTC.